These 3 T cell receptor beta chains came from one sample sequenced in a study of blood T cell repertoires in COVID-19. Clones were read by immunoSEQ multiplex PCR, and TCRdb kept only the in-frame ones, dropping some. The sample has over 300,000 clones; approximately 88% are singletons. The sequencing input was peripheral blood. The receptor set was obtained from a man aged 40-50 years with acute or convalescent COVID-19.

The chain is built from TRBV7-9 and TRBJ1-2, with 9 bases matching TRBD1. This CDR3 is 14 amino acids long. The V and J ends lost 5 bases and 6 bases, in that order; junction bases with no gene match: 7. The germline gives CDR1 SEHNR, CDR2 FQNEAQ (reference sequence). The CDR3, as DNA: TGTGCCAGCAGCCCTTGGACAGGGGCGGATGGCTACACCTTC. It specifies CASSPWTGADGYTF.

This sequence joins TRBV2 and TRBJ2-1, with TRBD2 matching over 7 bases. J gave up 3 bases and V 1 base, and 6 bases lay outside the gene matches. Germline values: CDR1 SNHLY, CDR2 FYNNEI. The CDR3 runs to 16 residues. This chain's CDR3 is CASSEGLADYYNEQFF. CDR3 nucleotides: TGTGCCAGCAGTGAAGGGCTAGCGGACTACTACAATGAGCAGTTCTTC.

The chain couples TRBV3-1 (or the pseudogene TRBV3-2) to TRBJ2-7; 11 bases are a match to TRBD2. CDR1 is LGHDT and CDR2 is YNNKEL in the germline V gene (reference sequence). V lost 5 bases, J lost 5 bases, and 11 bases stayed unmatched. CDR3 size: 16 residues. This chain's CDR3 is CASSSASGGPGDEQYF. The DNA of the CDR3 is TGTGCCAGCAGCTCGGCTAGCGGGGGGCCGGGTGACGAGCAGTACTTC.